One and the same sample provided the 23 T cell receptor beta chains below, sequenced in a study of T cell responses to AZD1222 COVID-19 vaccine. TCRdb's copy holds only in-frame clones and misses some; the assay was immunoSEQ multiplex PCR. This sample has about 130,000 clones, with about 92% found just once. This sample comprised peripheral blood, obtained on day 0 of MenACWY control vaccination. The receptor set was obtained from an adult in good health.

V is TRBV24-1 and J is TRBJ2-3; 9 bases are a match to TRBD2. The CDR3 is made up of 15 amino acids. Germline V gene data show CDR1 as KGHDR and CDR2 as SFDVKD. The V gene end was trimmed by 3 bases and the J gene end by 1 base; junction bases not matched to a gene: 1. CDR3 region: CATSDPSGGTDTQYF. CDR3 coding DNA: TGTGCCACCAGTGATCCTAGCGGGGGCACAGATACGCAGTATTTT.

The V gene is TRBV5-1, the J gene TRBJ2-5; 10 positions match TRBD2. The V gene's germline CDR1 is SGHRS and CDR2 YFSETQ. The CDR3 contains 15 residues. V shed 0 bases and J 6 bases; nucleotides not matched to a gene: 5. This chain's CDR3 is CASSLVASGGQTQYF. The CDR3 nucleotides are TGCGCCAGCAGCTTGGTGGCTAGCGGGGGACAGACCCAGTACTTC. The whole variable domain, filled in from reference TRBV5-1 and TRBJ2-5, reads KAGVTQTPRYLIKTRGQQVTLSCSPISGHRSVSWYQQTPGQGLQFLFEYFSETQRNKGNFPGRFSGRQFSNSRSEMNVSTLELGDSALYLCASSLVASGGQTQYFGPGTRLLVL.

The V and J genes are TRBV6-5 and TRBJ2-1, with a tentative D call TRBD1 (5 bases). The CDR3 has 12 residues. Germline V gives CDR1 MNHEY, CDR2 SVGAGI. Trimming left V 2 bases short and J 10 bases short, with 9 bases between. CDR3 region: CASSYRGREQFF. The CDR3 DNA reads TGTGCCAGCAGTTACAGGGGCAGGGAGCAGTTCTTC.

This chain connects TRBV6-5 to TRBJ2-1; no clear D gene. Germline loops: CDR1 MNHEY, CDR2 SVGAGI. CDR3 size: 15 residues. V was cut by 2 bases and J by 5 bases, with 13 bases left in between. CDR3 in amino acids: CASSYGEGPDNEQFF. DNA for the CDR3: TGTGCCAGCAGTTACGGGGAAGGGCCCGACAATGAGCAGTTCTTC.

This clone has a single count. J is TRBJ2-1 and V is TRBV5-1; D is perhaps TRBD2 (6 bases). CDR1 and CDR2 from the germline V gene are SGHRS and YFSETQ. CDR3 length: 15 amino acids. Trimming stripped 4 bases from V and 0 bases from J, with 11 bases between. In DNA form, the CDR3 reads TGCGCCAGCAGCCGGGACTTGAGCTCCTACAATGAGCAGTTCTTC. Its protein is CASSRDLSSYNEQFF.

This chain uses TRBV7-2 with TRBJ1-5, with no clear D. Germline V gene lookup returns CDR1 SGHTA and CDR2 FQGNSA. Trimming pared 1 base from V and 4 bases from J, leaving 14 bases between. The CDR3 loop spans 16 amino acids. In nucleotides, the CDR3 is TGTGCCAGCAGCTTAGAGTACGGCAGGAAGAATCAGCCCCAGCATTTT. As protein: CASSLEYGRKNQPQHF.

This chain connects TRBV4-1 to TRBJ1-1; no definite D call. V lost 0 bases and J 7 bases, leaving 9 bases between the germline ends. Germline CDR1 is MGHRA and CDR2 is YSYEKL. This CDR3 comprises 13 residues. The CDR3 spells CASSQEYALEAFF. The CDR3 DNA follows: TGCGCCAGCAGCCAAGAATACGCACTTGAAGCTTTCTTT.

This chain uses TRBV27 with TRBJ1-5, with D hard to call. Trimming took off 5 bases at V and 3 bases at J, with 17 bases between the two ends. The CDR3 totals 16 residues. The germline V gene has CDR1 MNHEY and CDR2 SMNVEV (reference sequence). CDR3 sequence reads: CASSPLASGTNQPQHF. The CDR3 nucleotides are TGTGCCAGCAGTCCCCTGGCAAGCGGAACCAATCAGCCCCAGCATTTT.

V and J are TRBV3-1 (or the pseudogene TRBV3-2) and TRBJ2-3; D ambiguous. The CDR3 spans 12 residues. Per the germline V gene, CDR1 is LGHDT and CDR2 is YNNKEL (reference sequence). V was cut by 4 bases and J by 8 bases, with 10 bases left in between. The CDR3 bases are TGTGCCAGCAGCCCCCCCGGGTGTACGCAGTATTTT. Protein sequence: CASSPPGCTQYF.

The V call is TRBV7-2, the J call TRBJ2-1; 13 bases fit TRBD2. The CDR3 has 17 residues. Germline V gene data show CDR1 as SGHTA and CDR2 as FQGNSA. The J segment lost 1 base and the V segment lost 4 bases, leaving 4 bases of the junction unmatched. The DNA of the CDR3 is TGTGCCAGCAGCTCCCGGACTAGCGGGGGTTCCTACAATGAGCAGTTCTTC. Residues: CASSSRTSGGSYNEQFF.

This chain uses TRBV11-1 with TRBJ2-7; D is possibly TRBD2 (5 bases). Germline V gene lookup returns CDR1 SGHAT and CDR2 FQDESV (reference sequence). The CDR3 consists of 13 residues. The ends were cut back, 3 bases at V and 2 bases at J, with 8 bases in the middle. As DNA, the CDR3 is TGTGCCAGCAGCTTTTCAGCGGCCTACGAGCAGTACGTC. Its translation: CASSFSAAYEQYV.

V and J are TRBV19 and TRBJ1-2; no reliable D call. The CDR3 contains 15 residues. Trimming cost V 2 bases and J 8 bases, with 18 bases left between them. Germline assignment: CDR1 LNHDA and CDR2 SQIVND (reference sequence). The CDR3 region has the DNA TGTGCCAGTAGTATACAAGACAACTCTCTTGGAGGCTACACCTTC. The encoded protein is CASSIQDNSLGGYTF. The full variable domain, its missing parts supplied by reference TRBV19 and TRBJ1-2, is DGGITQSPKYLFRKEGQNVTLSCEQNLNHDAMYWYRQDPGQGLRLIYYSQIVNDFQKGDIAEGYSVSREKKESFPLTVTSAQKNPTAFYLCASSIQDNSLGGYTFGSGTRLTVV.

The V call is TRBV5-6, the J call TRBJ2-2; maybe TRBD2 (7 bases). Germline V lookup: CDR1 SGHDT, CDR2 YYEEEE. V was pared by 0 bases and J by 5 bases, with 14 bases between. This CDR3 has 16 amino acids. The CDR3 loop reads CASSLVGGGRTGELFF. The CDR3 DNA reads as TGTGCCAGCAGCTTGGTAGGCGGGGGCCGGACCGGGGAGCTGTTTTTT.

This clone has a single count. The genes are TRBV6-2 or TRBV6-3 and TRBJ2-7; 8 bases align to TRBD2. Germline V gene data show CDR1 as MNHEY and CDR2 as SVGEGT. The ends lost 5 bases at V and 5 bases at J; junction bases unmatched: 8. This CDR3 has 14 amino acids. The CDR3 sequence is CASSSGTSRNEQYV. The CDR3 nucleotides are TGTGCCAGCAGTAGCGGGACTAGTCGGAACGAGCAGTACGTC.

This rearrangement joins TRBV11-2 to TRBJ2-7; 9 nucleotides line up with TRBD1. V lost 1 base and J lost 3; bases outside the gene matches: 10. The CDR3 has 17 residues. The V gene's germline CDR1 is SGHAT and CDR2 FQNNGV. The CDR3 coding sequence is TGTGCCAGCAGCTTAGGAGGACAGGGGACTATAGGCTACGAGCAGTACTTC. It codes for CASSLGGQGTIGYEQYF.

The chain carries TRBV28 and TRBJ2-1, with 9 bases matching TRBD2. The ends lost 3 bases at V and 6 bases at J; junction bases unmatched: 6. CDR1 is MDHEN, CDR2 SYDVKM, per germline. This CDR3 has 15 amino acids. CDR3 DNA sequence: TGTGCCAGCAGTTTTCGCGGGAGGGCCGGCAATGAGCAGTTCTTC. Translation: CASSFRGRAGNEQFF.

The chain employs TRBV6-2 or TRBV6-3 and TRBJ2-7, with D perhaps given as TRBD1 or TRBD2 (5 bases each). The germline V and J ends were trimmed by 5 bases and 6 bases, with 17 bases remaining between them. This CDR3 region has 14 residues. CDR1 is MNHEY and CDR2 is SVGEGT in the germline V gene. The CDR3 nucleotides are TGTGCCAGCAGTAGGGACCAAGAGGGCTCCGAGCAGTACTTC. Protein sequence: CASSRDQEGSEQYF.

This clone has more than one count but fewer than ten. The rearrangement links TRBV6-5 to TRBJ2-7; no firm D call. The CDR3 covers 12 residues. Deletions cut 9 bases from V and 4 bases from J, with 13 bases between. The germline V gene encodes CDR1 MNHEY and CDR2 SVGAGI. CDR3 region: CASITPHYEQYV. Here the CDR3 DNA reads TGTGCCAGTATTACGCCCCATTACGAGCAGTACGTC.

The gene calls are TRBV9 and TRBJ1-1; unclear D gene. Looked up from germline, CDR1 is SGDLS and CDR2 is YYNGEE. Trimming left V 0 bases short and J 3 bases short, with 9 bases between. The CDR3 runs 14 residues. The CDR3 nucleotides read TGTGCCAGCAGCGTAGGGCTTACAGACACTGAAGCTTTCTTT. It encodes CASSVGLTDTEAFF.

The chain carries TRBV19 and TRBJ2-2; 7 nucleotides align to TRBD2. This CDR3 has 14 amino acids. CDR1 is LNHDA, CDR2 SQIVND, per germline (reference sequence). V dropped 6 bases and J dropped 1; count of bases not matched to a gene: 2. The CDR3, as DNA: TGTGCCAGTAGCGGGAGGAAGAACACCGGGGAGCTGTTTTTT. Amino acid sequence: CASSGRKNTGELFF.

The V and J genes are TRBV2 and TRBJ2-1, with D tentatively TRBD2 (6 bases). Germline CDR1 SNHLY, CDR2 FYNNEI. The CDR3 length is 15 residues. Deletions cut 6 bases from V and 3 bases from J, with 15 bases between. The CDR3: CASSGGGGSYNEQFF. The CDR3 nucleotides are TGTGCCAGCAGCGGGGGAGGAGGGAGCTACAATGAGCAGTTCTTC.

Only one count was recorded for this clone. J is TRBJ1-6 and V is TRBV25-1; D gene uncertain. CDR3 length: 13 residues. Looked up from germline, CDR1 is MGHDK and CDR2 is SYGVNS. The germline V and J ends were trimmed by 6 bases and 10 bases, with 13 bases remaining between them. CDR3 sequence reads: CASREITGSPLHF. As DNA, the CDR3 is TGTGCCAGCAGGGAGATAACGGGATCACCCCTCCACTTT.

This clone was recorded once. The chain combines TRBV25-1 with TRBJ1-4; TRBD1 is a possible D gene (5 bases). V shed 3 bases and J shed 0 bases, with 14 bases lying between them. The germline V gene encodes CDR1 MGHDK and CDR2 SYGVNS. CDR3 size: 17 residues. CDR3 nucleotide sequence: TGTGCCAGCAGTGAGAAGACAGACTTTGCAACTAATGAAAAACTGTTTTTT. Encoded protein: CASSEKTDFATNEKLFF.